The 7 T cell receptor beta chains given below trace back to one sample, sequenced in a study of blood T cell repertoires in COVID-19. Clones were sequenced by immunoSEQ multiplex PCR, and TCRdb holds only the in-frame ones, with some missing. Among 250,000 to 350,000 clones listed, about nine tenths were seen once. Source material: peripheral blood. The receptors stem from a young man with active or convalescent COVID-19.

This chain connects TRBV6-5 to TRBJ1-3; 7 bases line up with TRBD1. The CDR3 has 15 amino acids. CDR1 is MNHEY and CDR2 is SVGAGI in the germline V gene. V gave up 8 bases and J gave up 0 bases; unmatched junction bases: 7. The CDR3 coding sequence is TGTGCCAGCCTAAGGACAGGTCACTCTGGAAACACCATATATTTT. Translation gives CASLRTGHSGNTIYF.

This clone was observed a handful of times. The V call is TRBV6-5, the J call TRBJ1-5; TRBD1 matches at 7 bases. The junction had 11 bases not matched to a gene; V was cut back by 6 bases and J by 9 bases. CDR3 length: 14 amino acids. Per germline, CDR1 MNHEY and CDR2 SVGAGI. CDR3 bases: TGTGCCAGCAGCCCAGGACAGGCCATCGGGCCCCAGCATTTT. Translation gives CASSPGQAIGPQHF.

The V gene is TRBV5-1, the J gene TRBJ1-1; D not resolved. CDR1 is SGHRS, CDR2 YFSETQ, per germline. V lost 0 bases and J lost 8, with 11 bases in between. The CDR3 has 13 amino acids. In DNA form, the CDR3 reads TGCGCCAGCAGCTTGGGCACAACCTCCGAAGCTTTCTTT. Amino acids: CASSLGTTSEAFF.

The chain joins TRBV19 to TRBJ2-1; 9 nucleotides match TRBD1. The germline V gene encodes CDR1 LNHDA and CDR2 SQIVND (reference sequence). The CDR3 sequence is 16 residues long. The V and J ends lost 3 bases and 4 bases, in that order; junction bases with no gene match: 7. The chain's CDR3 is CASSISLGQGYNEQFF. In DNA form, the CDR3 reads TGTGCCAGTAGTATCTCTCTGGGACAGGGATACAATGAGCAGTTCTTC.

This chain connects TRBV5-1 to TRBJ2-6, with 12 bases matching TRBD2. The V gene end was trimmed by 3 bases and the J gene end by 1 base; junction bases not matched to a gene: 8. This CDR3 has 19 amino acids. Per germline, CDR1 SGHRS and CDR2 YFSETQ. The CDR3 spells CASSSPGLAGMSGANVLTF. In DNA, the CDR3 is TGCGCCAGCAGCTCCCCGGGACTAGCGGGCATGTCTGGGGCCAACGTCCTGACTTTC. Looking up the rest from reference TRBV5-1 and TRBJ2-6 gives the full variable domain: KAGVTQTPRYLIKTRGQQVTLSCSPISGHRSVSWYQQTPGQGLQFLFEYFSETQRNKGNFPGRFSGRQFSNSRSEMNVSTLELGDSALYLCASSSPGLAGMSGANVLTFGAGSRLTVL.

The CDR3 nucleotides read TGTGCCAGTAGTATGAGGCCGGACAGCGAAAAACTGTTTTTT. This gives the protein CASSMRPDSEKLFF. The chain has TRBV19 and TRBJ1-4, with D possibly TRBD1 on 6 matching bases. V was shortened by 3 bases and J by 8 bases, with 13 bases between the two germline ends. The CDR3 runs to 14 residues. Germline CDR1 LNHDA, CDR2 SQIVND (reference sequence).

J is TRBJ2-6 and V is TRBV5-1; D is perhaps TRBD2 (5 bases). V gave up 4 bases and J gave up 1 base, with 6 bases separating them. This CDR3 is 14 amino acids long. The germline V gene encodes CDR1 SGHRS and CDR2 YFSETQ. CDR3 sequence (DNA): TGCGCCAGCAGCCGGAGGTCTGGGGCCAACGTCCTGACTTTC. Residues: CASSRRSGANVLTF.